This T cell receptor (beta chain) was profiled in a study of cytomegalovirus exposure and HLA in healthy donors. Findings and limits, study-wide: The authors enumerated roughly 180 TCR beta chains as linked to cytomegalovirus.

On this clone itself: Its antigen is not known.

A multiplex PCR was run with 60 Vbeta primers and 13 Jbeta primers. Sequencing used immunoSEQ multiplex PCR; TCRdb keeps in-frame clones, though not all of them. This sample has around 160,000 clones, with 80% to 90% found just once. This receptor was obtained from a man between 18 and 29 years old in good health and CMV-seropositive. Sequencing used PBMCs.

CDR3 sequence: CASSHSTGGGTNTEAFF. For the CDR3, the DNA is TGCGCCAGCAGCCACTCTACAGGGGGCGGGACGAACACTGAAGCTTTCTTT. The chain combines TRBV4-1 with TRBJ1-1; 9 bases match TRBD1. J lost 1 base, V lost 3 bases, and 9 bases had no gene match. The CDR3 runs to 17 residues. Per the germline V gene, CDR1 is MGHRA and CDR2 is YSYEKL.